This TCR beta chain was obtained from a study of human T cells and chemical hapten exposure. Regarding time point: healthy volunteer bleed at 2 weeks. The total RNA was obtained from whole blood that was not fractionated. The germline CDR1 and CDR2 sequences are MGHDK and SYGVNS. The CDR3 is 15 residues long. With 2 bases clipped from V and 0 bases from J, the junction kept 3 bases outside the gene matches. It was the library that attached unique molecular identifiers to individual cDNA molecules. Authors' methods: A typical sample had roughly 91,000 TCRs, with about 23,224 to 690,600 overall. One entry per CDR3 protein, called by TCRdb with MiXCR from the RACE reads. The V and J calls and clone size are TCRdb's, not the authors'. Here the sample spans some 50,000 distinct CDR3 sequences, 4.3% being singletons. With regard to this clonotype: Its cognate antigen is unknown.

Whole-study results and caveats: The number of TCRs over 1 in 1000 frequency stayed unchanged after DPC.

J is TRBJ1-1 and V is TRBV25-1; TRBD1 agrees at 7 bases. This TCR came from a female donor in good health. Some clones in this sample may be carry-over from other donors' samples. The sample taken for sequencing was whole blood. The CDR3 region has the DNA TGTGCCAGCAGTGAACAGGGACAGCTGAACACTGAAGCTTTCTTT. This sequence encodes CASSEQGQLNTEAFF.